This T cell receptor beta chain was sequenced during a study of blood T cell repertoires in COVID-19. Assay used: immunoSEQ multiplex PCR; TCRdb lists only in-frame clones, some missing. The sample yields 55,000 to 75,000 clones, roughly 80% seen once. In this sample, this clone turned up a few times. The sequenced sample was peripheral blood. This TCR was sampled from an elderly man with active or convalescent COVID-19.

The chain's CDR3 is CASSYGTGGGTEAFF. CDR3 DNA sequence: TGTGCCAGCAGTTACGGGACAGGGGGGGGGACTGAAGCTTTCTTT. This chain joins TRBV6-6 and TRBJ1-1; 11 positions match TRBD1. This CDR3 spans 15 amino acids. V trimming: 2 bases; J trimming: 5 bases; junction bases outside the gene matches: 4. The germline CDR1 and CDR2 sequences are MNHNY and SVGAGI (reference sequence).